Below are 8 T cell receptor beta chains sequenced from a single sample in a study of blood T cell repertoires in COVID-19. The repertoire was sequenced with immunoSEQ multiplex PCR; TCRdb's copy has only in-frame clones and lacks some. Of approximately 150,000 clones in the sample, around 83% are singletons; the top ten hold around 19%. Input material: peripheral blood. The receptors were sampled from a woman in her 70s who had recovered from COVID-19.

A note on this clone: Within the sample, other DNA sequences also encode this same CDR3. The chain couples TRBV10-3 to TRBJ1-2, with D unresolved. CDR1 is ENHRY and CDR2 is SYGVKD in the germline V gene. The CDR3 loop spans 13 amino acids. V gave up 6 bases and J gave up 4 bases, with 12 bases separating them. The CDR3 DNA reads TGTGCCATCAGCGAAGGGCGGGGCTATGGCTACACCTTC. Its protein product is CAISEGRGYGYTF.

The chain has TRBV24-1 and TRBJ2-7; TRBD1 might be the D (6 bases). There are 17 residues in the CDR3. V lost 8 bases and J lost 9, with 31 bases in between. Germline CDR1 KGHDR, CDR2 SFDVKD. In DNA, the CDR3 is TGTGCCACCATCAAAACCCCCGGGACACAGATCGGGTGGATGCAGTACTTC. As protein: CATIKTPGTQIGWMQYF.

This chain links TRBV19 with TRBJ1-1; D is perhaps TRBD1 (5 bases). V was shortened by 3 bases and J by 1 base, with 12 bases between the two germline ends. Germline CDR1 reads LNHDA; CDR2 reads SQIVND (reference sequence). The CDR3 consists of 15 residues. In DNA form, the CDR3 reads TGTGCCAGTAGTATTGGTGGGGGGTGGAACACTGAAGCTTTCTTT. It specifies CASSIGGGWNTEAFF.

With respect to this clone: The sample has other DNA sequences that encode this CDR3 too. The CDR3 loop reads CASSGGGGNQPQHF. The CDR3 DNA sequence: TGTGCCAGCAGCGGGGGCGGAGGCAATCAGCCCCAGCATTTT. The gene calls are TRBV9 and TRBJ1-5; a possible D gene is TRBD1 (5 bases). CDR3 length: 14 residues. Trimming took 3 bases from V and 2 from J, leaving 9 bases between them. Germline lookup yields CDR1 SGDLS and CDR2 YYNGEE.

J is TRBJ2-3 and V is TRBV12-5, with D possibly TRBD2 on 5 matching bases. Germline V gene data show CDR1 as LGHNT and CDR2 as FRNRAP. V shed 7 bases and J shed 4 bases, with 12 bases lying between them. The CDR3 totals 13 residues. The CDR3 is CASAPRGADTQYF. The CDR3 region has the DNA TGTGCTAGTGCCCCCCGGGGAGCAGATACGCAGTATTTT.

The chain couples TRBV9 to TRBJ2-7; a weak D match, TRBD2 (6 bases). V was trimmed by 3 bases and J by 0 bases, leaving 13 bases between them. The CDR3 totals 15 residues. Germline V gives CDR1 SGDLS, CDR2 YYNGEE. CDR3 DNA: TGTGCCAGCAGCGCTCATAGGGACTCCTCCTACGAGCAGTACTTC. Amino acid sequence: CASSAHRDSSYEQYF.

The chain combines TRBV7-2 with TRBJ2-5, with a weak D call TRBD2 (5 bases). Germline V gives CDR1 SGHTA, CDR2 FQGNSA. This CDR3 comprises 15 residues. V dropped 6 bases and J dropped 1 base, with 15 bases sitting between them. The CDR3 loop reads CASSLRGQFQETQYF. CDR3 nucleotide sequence: TGTGCCAGCAGTCTAAGAGGGCAGTTCCAAGAGACCCAGTACTTC.

The chain is built from TRBV7-8 and TRBJ2-5, with D possibly being TRBD2 (6 bases). V was cut by 5 bases and J by 5 bases, with 15 bases left in between. Germline V lookup: CDR1 SGHVS, CDR2 FQNEAQ. This CDR3 contains 14 residues. The CDR3 loop reads CASSPPGGGETQYF. The CDR3 DNA reads as TGTGCCAGCAGCCCGCCCGGGGGTGGGGAGACCCAGTACTTC.